This T cell receptor (beta chain) originates from a study of response to subunit inactivated influenza vaccine. With regard to this clonotype: Its antigen is not identified.

General observations from the study: Authors suggested that a seasonal influenza vaccination recruits few new T cells each time.

TCRdb passed the RT-PCR reads through MiXCR, listing each CDR3 protein once. The data contain more than 600,000 distinct CDR3 sequences, about 18% of them singletons. V was clipped by 1 base and J by 2 bases; unmatched bases: 8. This CDR3 comprises 16 residues. Germline CDR1 ENHRY, CDR2 SYGVKD. The chain has TRBV10-3 and TRBJ2-7; 7 nucleotides align to TRBD1. The sequenced sample was PBMCs from blood, obtained roughly 5 days after vaccination. The sequence came from a man between 50 and 59 years old who received an inactivated influenza vaccine. CDR3 region: CAISELPQGRPYEQYF. For the CDR3, the DNA is TGTGCCATCAGTGAGTTACCACAGGGGAGACCCTACGAGCAGTACTTC.